This T cell receptor beta chain was found in a study of blood T cell repertoires in COVID-19. Study processing details: Estimated nucleated cell counts came from reference gene primer amplification. Assay used: immunoSEQ multiplex PCR; TCRdb lists only in-frame clones, some missing. V and J calls and clone size are those listed in that table; D and trimming were worked out from the DNA. The sample has some 270,000 clones, around nine tenths seen once. This clone showed up many times. What was sequenced was peripheral blood. This receptor was obtained from a woman in her fifties or sixties who had recovered from COVID-19.

CDR3 region: CASSELQPGQGMYEQYF. The DNA of the CDR3 is TGTGCCAGCAGCGAATTGCAACCGGGACAGGGGATGTACGAGCAGTACTTC. The rearrangement uses TRBV3-1 (or the pseudogene TRBV3-2) and TRBJ2-7, with 10 bases fitting TRBD1. Trimming at V came to 5 bases and at J to 4 bases, leaving 14 bases not matched to a gene. Germline CDR1 LGHDT, CDR2 YNNKEL (reference sequence). The CDR3 extends over 17 amino acids.